The 7 T cell receptor beta chains in this list originate from one sample, sequenced in a study of shared clonotypes between healthy human individuals. Sequencing was performed with immunoSEQ multiplex PCR; in TCRdb, only in-frame clones are kept and a portion is missing. The sample comprises 1.5 million to 2.5 million clones, 85% to 95% of which are singletons, and 0.9% to 1.5% rests with the top ten. CD8 cells classed as naive were CD45RO-negative and positively selected for CCR7, excluding terminally differentiated effector memory CD45RA+ cells. The sequenced sample consisted of naive CD8+ T cells sorted from blood. The source is a man aged 18 to 29 in good health.

On this clone itself: The CDR3 carries no conserved terminal phenylalanine or tryptophan, so it likely arises from a read error. The chain is built from TRBV7-9 and TRBJ1-1; unclear D gene. Germline V gives CDR1 SEHNR, CDR2 FQNEAQ (reference sequence). V lost 3 bases, J lost 6 bases, and 8 bases lay in between. The CDR3 loop spans 12 amino acids. The CDR3 sequence is CASSFWVAEAFL. CDR3 DNA sequence: TGTGCCAGCAGCTTCTGGGTCGCTGAAGCTTTCCTT.

The chain carries TRBV10-2 and TRBJ2-7; D ambiguous. The CDR3 runs to 13 residues. From germline, CDR1 is WSHSY and CDR2 SAAADI. Deletions cut 8 bases from V and 2 bases from J, with 13 bases between. CDR3 amino acids: CASRPSGPYEQYF. CDR3 DNA sequence: TGCGCCAGCCGGCCCTCCGGTCCCTACGAGCAGTACTTC.

The rearrangement links TRBV28 to TRBJ2-7; D may be TRBD1 or TRBD2 (6 bases each). CDR3 length: 15 amino acids. V shed 7 bases and J shed 4 bases, with 20 bases lying between them. The germline V gene encodes CDR1 MDHEN and CDR2 SYDVKM. CDR3 sequence (DNA): TGTGCCAGCAACCCTGTGGGGGGCGTAGGATACGAGCAGTACTTC. The encoded protein is CASNPVGGVGYEQYF. Filled out from reference TRBV28 and TRBJ2-7, the complete variable domain reads DVKVTQSSRYLVKRTGEKVFLECVQDMDHENMFWYRQDPGLGLRLIYFSYDVKMKEKGDIPEGYSVSREKKERFSLILESASTNQTSMYLCASNPVGGVGYEQYFGPGTRLTVT.

The chain recombines TRBV6-1 with TRBJ1-1; D unresolved. In germline, CDR1 is MNHNS, CDR2 SASEGT. Trimming took off 2 bases at V and 2 bases at J, with 3 bases between the two ends. The CDR3 extends over 12 amino acids. CDR3 in amino acids: CASSEINTEAFF. The CDR3 coding sequence is TGTGCCAGCAGTGAAATCAACACTGAAGCTTTCTTT.

The chain carries TRBV30 and TRBJ1-4; perhaps TRBD1 as D (6 bases). The germline V gene encodes CDR1 GTSNPN and CDR2 SVGIG (reference sequence). This CDR3 has 13 residues. V lost 2 bases to trimming and J lost 4 bases, with 8 bases between them. CDR3 sequence: CAWSPQGNEKLFF. As DNA, the CDR3 is TGTGCCTGGAGTCCACAGGGTAATGAAAAACTGTTTTTT.

Note on this clone: Other DNA variants within this sample encode the same CDR3. The chain recombines TRBV4-1 with TRBJ2-7; TRBD1 aligns across 10 bases. CDR1 MGHRA and CDR2 YSYEKL come from the germline V gene. This CDR3 is 13 amino acids long. Losses at the gene ends were 6 bases for V and 2 bases for J; bases not matched to a gene: 1. The CDR3 DNA sequence: TGCGCCAGCAGGGGACAGGGGACCTACGAGCAGTACTTC. Translation: CASRGQGTYEQYF.

The chain recombines TRBV6-5 with TRBJ1-1; no reliable D call. Trimming removed 6 bases from V and 5 bases from J, with 10 bases in between. Germline lookup yields CDR1 MNHEY and CDR2 SVGAGI. This CDR3 has 12 amino acids. The CDR3 sequence is CASSPGRTEAFF. The CDR3, as DNA: TGTGCCAGCAGCCCCGGGCGGACTGAAGCTTTCTTT.